Each of the 14 T cell receptor beta chains below was sequenced from the same sample in a study of shared clonotypes between healthy human individuals. Clones were sequenced by immunoSEQ multiplex PCR, and TCRdb holds only the in-frame ones, with some missing. The table records roughly 1,000,000 clones, approximately 78% of them present only once. Sequenced input: memory CD4+ T cells from PBMCs. Subset noted: CD45RA-negative fraction. The origin of the receptors is a man between 18 and 29 years old in good health. Some clones in this sample may be carry-over from other donors' samples.

This chain uses TRBV2 with TRBJ1-4; D is perhaps TRBD1 (5 bases). CDR3 length: 14 residues. Germline assignment: CDR1 SNHLY and CDR2 FYNNEI. Trimming pared 8 bases from V and 8 bases from J, leaving 18 bases between. CDR3 DNA sequence: TGTGCCAGCGGCAGGCCCAGGGAGGGCGAAAAACTGTTTTTT. Encoded protein: CASGRPREGEKLFF.

This clone was counted only a few times. The chain has TRBV15 and TRBJ2-7, with 14 bases aligning to TRBD2. The CDR3 contains 17 residues. Germline assignment: CDR1 LNHNV and CDR2 YYDKDF (reference sequence). The J segment lost 0 bases and the V segment lost 4 bases, leaving 5 bases of the junction unmatched. Here the CDR3 reads CATSKPGLAGASYEQYF. CDR3 coding DNA: TGTGCCACCAGCAAACCGGGACTAGCGGGAGCCTCCTACGAGCAGTACTTC.

The V and J genes are TRBV7-9 and TRBJ1-1; TRBD1 might be the D (6 bases). The length of the CDR3 is 15 residues. CDR1 is SEHNR and CDR2 is FQNEAQ in the germline V gene (reference sequence). Trimming took off 2 bases at V and 2 bases at J, with 12 bases between the two ends. CDR3 nucleotides: TGTGCCAGCAGCTTACCGGGACACTTAAACACTGAAGCTTTCTTT. Protein sequence: CASSLPGHLNTEAFF. Drawing the rest from reference TRBV7-9 and TRBJ1-1, the complete variable domain is DTGVSQNPRHKITKRGQNVTFRCDPISEHNRLYWYRQTLGQGPEFLTYFQNEAQLEKSRLLSDRFSAERPKGSFSTLEIQRTEQGDSAMYLCASSLPGHLNTEAFFGQGTRLTVV.

A word on this clone: A much larger clone differs by one base, so this may be a read error. Other DNA sequences from this sample encode an identical CDR3 as well. The chain uses TRBV11-2 and TRBJ2-1; D not resolved. Germline CDR1 is SGHAT and CDR2 is FQNNGV. The CDR3 loop spans 12 amino acids. V was shortened by 1 base and J by 6 bases, with 4 bases between the two germline ends. CDR3 in DNA: TGTGCCAGCAGCTTAGCAGGCAATGAGCAGTTCTTC. Its translation: CASSLAGNEQFF.

Remarks on this clone: Other DNA sequences within the sample encode an identical CDR3. This chain uses TRBV20-1 with TRBJ2-3; D is ambiguous. The CDR3 extends over 10 amino acids. V lost 1 base, J lost 5 bases, and 1 base lay in between. Germline V CDR1 and CDR2: DFQATT, SNEGSKA (reference sequence). As DNA, the CDR3 is TGCAGTGCTAGAGTAGATACGCAGTATTTT. This encodes CSARVDTQYF.

The V and J genes are TRBV29-1 and TRBJ1-1; TRBD1 aligns across 9 bases. With 4 bases clipped from V and 1 base from J, the junction kept 7 bases outside the gene matches. Germline loops: CDR1 SQVTM, CDR2 ANQGSEA. This CDR3 spans 15 amino acids. CDR3 loop: CSVGGQGYSNTEAFF. The DNA for the CDR3 is TGCAGCGTTGGGGGACAGGGATATTCGAACACTGAAGCTTTCTTT.

The chain has TRBV11-3 and TRBJ2-7; TRBD2 agrees at 8 bases. Germline lookup yields CDR1 SGHNT and CDR2 YENEEA. The CDR3 is made up of 14 amino acids. With 5 bases clipped from V and 2 bases from J, the junction kept 5 bases outside the gene matches. The CDR3 sequence: CASSPTSGTYEQYF. The CDR3 region has the DNA TGTGCCAGCAGCCCAACTAGCGGAACCTACGAGCAGTACTTC.

The chain uses TRBV5-8 and TRBJ2-1; maybe TRBD2 (6 bases). The CDR3 contains 16 residues. Looked up from germline, CDR1 is SGHTS and CDR2 is YDEGEE. The V end was cut by 0 bases, the J end by 8 bases, with 18 bases between. The CDR3 DNA follows: TGTGCCAGCAGCTTGGACGGGACTCCCGGTGGGGATGAGCAGTTCTTC. This translates into CASSLDGTPGGDEQFF. Based on the CDR3 plus reference TRBV5-8 and TRBJ2-1, the full variable domain is EAGVTQSPTHLIKTRGQQATLRCSPISGHTSVYWYQQALGLGLQFLLWYDEGEERNRGNFPPRFSGRQFPNYSSELNVNALELEDSALYLCASSLDGTPGGDEQFFGPGTRLTVL.

This clone was picked up a small number of times. This chain joins TRBV30 and TRBJ1-1; unclear D gene. V shed 4 bases and J shed 1 base, with 4 bases lying between them. CDR3 length equals 11 residues. Germline lookup yields CDR1 GTSNPN and CDR2 SVGIG (reference sequence). The CDR3 DNA reads TGTGCCTGGATGCGGAACACTGAAGCTTTCTTT. This codes for CAWMRNTEAFF.

The rearrangement uses TRBV5-1 and TRBJ1-3; possibly TRBD1 for D (5 bases). The length of the CDR3 is 17 residues. The germline gives CDR1 SGHRS, CDR2 YFSETQ. Trimming took off 3 bases at V and 1 base at J, with 17 bases between the two ends. The CDR3 is CASSSDRGRTSGNTIYF. CDR3 in DNA: TGCGCCAGCAGCTCGGACCGGGGCCGCACATCTGGAAACACCATATATTTT. The full variable domain, its missing parts supplied by reference TRBV5-1 and TRBJ1-3, is KAGVTQTPRYLIKTRGQQVTLSCSPISGHRSVSWYQQTPGQGLQFLFEYFSETQRNKGNFPGRFSGRQFSNSRSEMNVSTLELGDSALYLCASSSDRGRTSGNTIYFGEGSWLTVV.

This clone was seen only once. The chain uses TRBV2 and TRBJ2-7; TRBD1 matches at 9 bases. CDR3 length: 15 residues. Per the germline V gene, CDR1 is SNHLY and CDR2 is FYNNEI. V trimming: 9 bases; J trimming: 0 bases; junction bases outside the gene matches: 9. The CDR3 nucleotides are TGTGCCAGTAATAGACAGGGGGGCAACTCCTACGAGCAGTACTTC. It specifies CASNRQGGNSYEQYF.

The chain combines TRBV5-1 with TRBJ2-5; D is tentatively TRBD1 or TRBD2 (5 bases each). The CDR3 contains 15 residues. Deletions cut 6 bases from V and 3 bases from J, with 18 bases between. CDR1 SGHRS and CDR2 YFSETQ come from the germline V gene. The CDR3 coding sequence is TGCGCCAGCACCCAAACCGGGTGGGGGAAAGAGACCCAGTACTTC. Protein sequence: CASTQTGWGKETQYF. The full variable domain, in which reference TRBV5-1 and TRBJ2-5 provide the parts outside the CDR3, is KAGVTQTPRYLIKTRGQQVTLSCSPISGHRSVSWYQQTPGQGLQFLFEYFSETQRNKGNFPGRFSGRQFSNSRSEMNVSTLELGDSALYLCASTQTGWGKETQYFGPGTRLLVL.

The sample holds a few counts of this clone. The rearrangement links TRBV5-1 to TRBJ2-5, with 13 nucleotides matching TRBD2. The CDR3 has 17 residues. CDR1 and CDR2 from the germline V gene are SGHRS and YFSETQ. The V gene end was trimmed by 0 bases and the J gene end by 2 bases; junction bases not matched to a gene: 4. The CDR3 sequence is CASSLGGTSGKQETQYF. The CDR3 DNA sequence: TGCGCCAGCAGCTTGGGGGGGACTAGCGGGAAACAAGAGACCCAGTACTTC. Full variable domain (remainder filled in from reference TRBV5-1 and TRBJ2-5): KAGVTQTPRYLIKTRGQQVTLSCSPISGHRSVSWYQQTPGQGLQFLFEYFSETQRNKGNFPGRFSGRQFSNSRSEMNVSTLELGDSALYLCASSLGGTSGKQETQYFGPGTRLLVL.

V usage is TRBV30 and J usage is TRBJ1-2, with D hard to call. The CDR3 is 15 residues long. V lost 0 bases and J 3 bases, leaving 14 bases between the germline ends. CDR1 GTSNPN and CDR2 SVGIG come from the germline V gene (reference sequence). CDR3 coding DNA: TGTGCCTGGAGTGTTCCGGGCCGGATGGACTATGGCTACACCTTC. Translation: CAWSVPGRMDYGYTF.